The following is a TCR beta chain sequence with its context. This clonotype was detected many times. Its antigen is still unknown. There are no base qualities to consult, and no much larger clone falls within one base. These data come from a study of human T cells and chemical hapten exposure (dated by TCRdb to the early 2020s). With respect to the entire study: Libraries were pooled for sequencing, and variation in per-sample TCR yields was attributed mainly to small differences in library volumes within the pool. Peripheral blood TCR repertoire changes were tracked in vivo in alopecia patients during primary and secondary sensitization to the hapten diphenylcyclopropenone (DPC). For every blood RNA sample, sequencing covered both the TCR alpha and TCR beta chains. The investigation overall reported the following: DPC sensitization did not change how many TCRs were above 1 in 1000 frequency, and no evidence was found of alterations in global repertoire structure. Repeated subsampling changed both the strength of the expansion versus patch-test correlation and the threshold at which that correlation became significant.

Library generation was performed with RACE. These reads were obtained on a NextSeq 500. During library preparation, unique molecular identifiers were attached to individual cDNA molecules so that TCRs could be counted quantitatively and reproducibly. The paper's processing steps were these. A median of approximately 100,000 TCRs per sample was observed, with a range of about 20,000 to 690,600. The Decombinator software suite was used to annotate the V, J and CDR3 of the TCR reads. Every sample was subsampled to the same number of TCRs (28,000) for the PS versus PT1 abundance plots. TCRs were defined as expanded if absent before sensitization and observed at least eight times at the 2-week time point. TCRdb redid the processing of the public reads, applying fastp at Q25 and MiXCR, and retained in-frame beta chains. Each entry merges the rows of one CDR3 protein and shows their most common DNA and genes. TCRdb assigned the V and J calls; the authors' analysis was not used. This sample comprises over 85,000 distinct CDR3 sequences, about 8.6% of them detected only once. The ten largest clones represent 2.9% of the sample.

Including the terminal cysteine and phenylalanine, the CDR3 comprises 13 residues. The retained sequence is limited to the CDR3, 39 bases, with the frame set at the first base. Reading the germline V gene gives CDR1 MNHEY and CDR2 SVGEGT. V lost 4 bases and J lost 4 bases; the stretch between them is 7 bases long. Per the publication, the time point label means: healthy volunteer bleed at 2 weeks. Total RNA was extracted from unfractionated whole blood that had been collected in Tempus Blood RNA tubes. Five or six healthy volunteers served as TCR sequencing controls and were bled at day 0, 2 weeks and 6 weeks.

This receptor was identified in a female donor in good health. Some clones in this sample may be carry-over from other donors' samples. Sequenced material: whole blood. The sequence joins TRBV6-2 or TRBV6-3 to TRBJ2-2; the D gene is tentatively TRBD1 or TRBD2, each matching 5 bases. DNA sequence: TGTGCCAGCAGTTTTGGGGGCACCGGGGAGCTGTTTTTT. It translates as CASSFGGTGELFF.